This entry lists 26 T cell receptor beta chains sequenced from one sample in a study of Graves' ophthalmopathy and Graves' hyperthyroidism. The sequenced template was RNA, covering the TCR beta CDR3 region. The first-round RT-PCR employed HTBI primers together with the Qiagen OneStep RT-PCR kit. A multiplex PCR was then performed as the second round. TCRdb reprocessed the multiplex PCR reads with MiXCR, giving one entry per CDR3 protein. The sample carries some 240,000 distinct CDR3 sequences, about 46% recorded once. Sequenced: peripheral blood. The receptors stem from an adult man with Graves' ophthalmopathy.

This clonotype has only a few counts. The V call is TRBV9, the J call TRBJ2-2, with 7 bases fitting TRBD2. V trimming: 5 bases; J trimming: 0 bases; junction bases outside the gene matches: 4. Germline assignment: CDR1 SGDLS and CDR2 YYNGEE. The CDR3 sequence is 15 residues long. The CDR3 is CASSPSGANTGELFF. DNA of the CDR3: TGTGCCAGCAGTCCTAGCGGCGCGAACACCGGGGAGCTGTTTTTT.

For this clonotype: The CDR3 does not end in the conserved phenylalanine or tryptophan, so this is likely a read error. The J gene is TRBJ1-6, the V gene TRBV5-8; 11 bases line up with TRBD1. CDR1 and CDR2 from the germline V gene are SGHTS and YDEGEE. V was pared by 3 bases and J by 6 bases, with 2 bases of the junction left unmatched. This CDR3 has 15 residues. This CDR3 is CASSSGTGGNSPLHL. Written as DNA, the CDR3 is TGTGCCAGCAGCTCCGGGACAGGGGGTAATTCACCCCTCCACCTT.

This clonotype was recorded at least ten times. The chain recombines TRBV29-1 with TRBJ1-2, with D possibly matching TRBD1 (6 bases). V was trimmed by 5 bases and J by 6 bases, leaving 10 bases between them. The CDR3 extends over 11 amino acids. CDR1 is SQVTM and CDR2 is ANQGSEA in the germline V gene. Here the CDR3 DNA reads TGCAGCGTTTCCAACAGGGATGGCTACACCTTC. It translates to CSVSNRDGYTF.

This clonotype was picked up many times. This chain uses TRBV19 with TRBJ2-2; D is possibly TRBD2 (6 bases). In germline, CDR1 is LNHDA, CDR2 SQIVND (reference sequence). The ends were cut back, 7 bases at V and 0 bases at J, with 9 bases in the middle. The CDR3 loop spans 14 amino acids. The CDR3 loop reads CASKEGANTGELFF. Written as DNA, the CDR3 is TGTGCCAGTAAGGAGGGCGCGAACACCGGGGAGCTGTTTTTT.

The chain joins TRBV7-9 to TRBJ1-2, with no clear D. This CDR3 has 16 residues. V lost 5 bases and J lost 8, with 24 bases in between. Germline V lookup: CDR1 SEHNR, CDR2 FQNEAQ (reference sequence). This chain's CDR3 is CASSDPERVGSSGYTF. In nucleotides, the CDR3 is TGTGCCAGCAGCGACCCCGAGAGGGTAGGTTCGAGCGGCTACACCTTC. Filled out from reference TRBV7-9 and TRBJ1-2, the complete variable domain reads DTGVSQNPRHKITKRGQNVTFRCDPISEHNRLYWYRQTLGQGPEFLTYFQNEAQLEKSRLLSDRFSAERPKGSFSTLEIQRTEQGDSAMYLCASSDPERVGSSGYTFGSGTRLTVV.

The chain carries TRBV5-8 and TRBJ2-7; possibly TRBD2 for D (5 bases). Trimming left V 5 bases short and J 3 bases short, with 15 bases between. The germline V gene encodes CDR1 SGHTS and CDR2 YDEGEE. The CDR3 is 14 amino acids. The CDR3 sequence is CASRTTSAGYEQYF. The CDR3 DNA follows: TGTGCCAGCAGGACAACCAGCGCGGGCTACGAGCAGTACTTC.

The chain links TRBV10-3 to TRBJ1-4; 7 bases line up with TRBD1. J lost 5 bases, V lost 4 bases, and 7 bases had no gene match. Germline-derived CDR1 and CDR2 are ENHRY and SYGVKD. The CDR3 extends over 15 amino acids. The CDR3 region is CAISASTGTNEKLFF. CDR3 coding DNA: TGTGCCATCAGTGCTTCGACAGGGACAAATGAAAAACTGTTTTTT.

As to this clonotype: Germline is not matched at one junction end, which may reflect a read error. This chain uses TRBV5-1 with TRBJ2-7; TRBD2 might be the D (6 bases). From germline, CDR1 is SGHRS and CDR2 YFSETQ. There are 13 residues in the CDR3. CDR3 sequence reads: CASSSGLSYEQCF. The CDR3 nucleotides are TGCGCCAGCAGCTCGGGACTCTCCTACGAGCAGTGCTTC.

The chain uses TRBV28 and TRBJ1-2; possible D gene TRBD1, 5 bases. Trimming took off 7 bases at V and 4 bases at J, with 16 bases between the two ends. The CDR3 is 14 residues long. Germline V gene data show CDR1 as MDHEN and CDR2 as SYDVKM. CDR3 region: CASTTTRDVYGYTF. Written as DNA, the CDR3 is TGTGCCAGCACCACCACCCGGGACGTCTATGGCTACACCTTC.

This clonotype was seen a few times. An end of the junction does not agree with germline; a read error may underlie this. The chain combines TRBV29-1 with TRBJ2-5; tentatively, D is TRBD1 or TRBD2 (6 bases each). Looked up from germline, CDR1 is SQVTM and CDR2 is ANQGSEA. The CDR3 extends over 10 amino acids. This CDR3 reads CSVDGGRVYF. The CDR3 bases are TGCAGCGTTGACGGGGGCCGGGTATATTTC.

This rearrangement joins TRBV7-9 to TRBJ1-2; no reliable D call. CDR3 length: 15 residues. Trimming took off 5 bases at V and 4 bases at J, with 17 bases between the two ends. The germline gives CDR1 SEHNR, CDR2 FQNEAQ (reference sequence). The CDR3 loop reads CASSPAPGRTYGYTF. DNA for the CDR3: TGTGCCAGCAGCCCAGCCCCAGGACGGACCTATGGCTACACCTTC.

This clonotype was seen a handful of times. The chain joins TRBV7-9 to TRBJ2-5, with D perhaps matching TRBD1 (5 bases). The V gene lost 1 base and the J gene lost 3 bases, with 6 bases spanning the gap. CDR1 and CDR2 (germline): SEHNR, FQNEAQ (reference sequence). The CDR3 runs to 13 residues. The CDR3 coding sequence is TGTGCCAGCAGCTTAGTCAGGGAAGAGACCCAGTACTTC. Encoded protein: CASSLVREETQYF.

V usage is TRBV9 and J usage is TRBJ2-5; D is ambiguous. The CDR3 is made up of 13 amino acids. V lost 4 bases and J lost 5, with 12 bases in between. The germline V gene encodes CDR1 SGDLS and CDR2 YYNGEE. DNA for the CDR3: TGTGCCAGCAGCCCCCATGTAAGGGAGACCCAGTACTTC. Translation gives CASSPHVRETQYF. Full variable domain (rest looked up from reference TRBV9 and TRBJ2-5): DSGVTQTPKHLITATGQRVTLRCSPRSGDLSVYWYQQSLDQGLQFLIQYYNGEERAKGNILERFSAQQFPDLHSELNLSSLELGDSALYFCASSPHVRETQYFGPGTRLLVL.

This clonotype has a handful of counts. V usage is TRBV7-9 and J usage is TRBJ1-1; D not certain. Germline loops: CDR1 SEHNR, CDR2 FQNEAQ (reference sequence). This CDR3 contains 12 residues. V shed 5 bases and J shed 6 bases, with 10 bases lying between them. The CDR3 here is CASSQGGAEAFF. CDR3 nucleotide sequence: TGTGCCAGCAGCCAAGGCGGGGCTGAAGCTTTCTTT.

V gene TRBV5-1 combines with J gene TRBJ2-7, with D possibly being TRBD2 (6 bases). The V and J ends lost 1 base and 2 bases respectively, with 10 bases between them. Germline V gene lookup returns CDR1 SGHRS and CDR2 YFSETQ. The CDR3 has 14 amino acids. Here the CDR3 DNA reads TGCGCCAGCAGCTTGACGGGAGAGACCTACGAGCAGTACTTC. It encodes CASSLTGETYEQYF.

V usage is TRBV12-3 or TRBV12-4 and J usage is TRBJ1-1; tentatively, D is TRBD1 (5 bases). V was pared by 4 bases and J by 10 bases, with 13 bases between. The CDR3 consists of 12 residues. The CDR3 DNA follows: TGTGCCAGCAGTTCGAGGGGAAGGAGAGCTTTCTTT. As protein: CASSSRGRRAFF.

V usage is TRBV12-3 or TRBV12-4 and J usage is TRBJ1-2; possible D gene TRBD1, 5 bases. Trimming pared 0 bases from V and 3 bases from J, leaving 8 bases between. The CDR3 has 14 residues. This CDR3 reads CASSLAGAHYGYTF. For the CDR3, the DNA is TGTGCCAGCAGTTTAGCAGGGGCTCACTATGGCTACACCTTC.

The rearrangement links TRBV28 to TRBJ2-2; perhaps TRBD2 as D (7 bases). Trimming took 1 base from V and 2 from J, leaving 11 bases between them. Germline CDR1 is MDHEN and CDR2 is SYDVKM. The CDR3 has 16 amino acids. CDR3 nucleotide sequence: TGTGCCAGCAGTTTATCAGGGGACTATAACACCGGGGAGCTGTTTTTT. This encodes CASSLSGDYNTGELFF.

The chain uses TRBV7-4 and TRBJ2-5; 9 bases line up with TRBD1. Germline CDR1 reads SGHVT; CDR2 reads SQSDAQ. The CDR3 contains 17 residues. Trimming removed 5 bases from V and 4 bases from J; junction bases left unmatched: 14. The CDR3 spells CASSVGGRYRGRETQYF. The CDR3 region has the DNA TGTGCCAGCAGCGTAGGTGGGAGGTACAGGGGGCGAGAGACCCAGTACTTC.

A few counts support this clonotype. The chain carries TRBV4-1 and TRBJ1-1, with TRBD1 matching 7 bases. The CDR3 has 9 residues. Germline V gives CDR1 MGHRA, CDR2 YSYEKL. CDR3 nucleotide sequence: TGCGCAGGGGGCGGTGAAGCTTTCTTT. Translated: CAGGGEAFF.

The rearrangement uses TRBV20-1 and TRBJ2-2; D may be TRBD1 (5 bases). Germline lookup yields CDR1 DFQATT and CDR2 SNEGSKA (reference sequence). There are 12 residues in the CDR3. CDR3 coding DNA: TGCAGCTGTCAGGGGAACACCGGGGAGCTGTTTTTT. Translating it yields CSCQGNTGELFF.

This clonotype was detected only a few times. This chain connects TRBV7-2 to TRBJ1-1; no reliable D call. CDR3 length: 13 amino acids. CDR1 and CDR2 from the germline V gene are SGHTA and FQGNSA. V lost 1 base and J 7 bases, leaving 10 bases between the germline ends. CDR3 DNA: TGTGCCAGCAGCTTAGTAACGGCGATTGAAGCTTTCTTT. It specifies CASSLVTAIEAFF.

The rearrangement uses TRBV2 and TRBJ2-7, with 8 positions matching TRBD1. Germline values: CDR1 SNHLY, CDR2 FYNNEI. The CDR3 is made up of 14 amino acids. V shed 7 bases, J shed 5 bases, and the junction held 10 bases outside the gene matches. In nucleotides, the CDR3 is TGTGCCAGCACTACGGACAGGGATAGGAACGAGCAGTACTTC. This gives the protein CASTTDRDRNEQYF. The whole variable domain, remainder taken from reference TRBV2 and TRBJ2-7, is EPEVTQTPSHQVTQMGQEVILRCVPISNHLYFYWYRQILGQKVEFLVSFYNNEISEKSEIFDDQFSVERPDGSNFTLKIRSTKLEDSAMYFCASTTDRDRNEQYFGPGTRLTVT.

This clonotype was detected many times. The rearrangement uses TRBV15 and TRBJ2-7, with 11 bases fitting TRBD2. The CDR3 is 15 residues long. With V trimmed by 0 bases and J by 6 bases, 4 bases remained unmatched. Germline CDR1 is LNHNV and CDR2 is YYDKDF (reference sequence). CDR3 DNA sequence: TGTGCCACCAGCAGAGACGGACTAGCGGGCGGCGAGCAGTACTTC. Translation gives CATSRDGLAGGEQYF.

This chain links TRBV5-1 with TRBJ1-1, with D perhaps matching TRBD1 (5 bases). The CDR3 length is 15 residues. Trimming pared 4 bases from V and 6 bases from J, leaving 19 bases between. Germline V gene lookup returns CDR1 SGHRS and CDR2 YFSETQ. The CDR3 sequence: CASSHGRGSGSEAFF. The CDR3, as DNA: TGCGCCAGCAGCCACGGAAGGGGAAGTGGCTCTGAAGCTTTCTTT.

The chain is built from TRBV7-9 and TRBJ1-2; 10 bases line up with TRBD1. Germline V gene sequence: CDR1 SEHNR, CDR2 FQNEAQ (reference sequence). V lost 3 bases and J lost 7; bases outside the gene matches: 5. The CDR3 covers 14 residues. The CDR3 DNA is TGTGCCAGCAGCTTCGGACAGGGGGTTGCTGGCTACACCTTC. The encoded protein is CASSFGQGVAGYTF.